This is a list of T cell receptor beta chains from one sample in a study of cytomegalovirus exposure and HLA in healthy donors. Measured with immunoSEQ multiplex PCR; TCRdb has only the in-frame clones, and not every one. Of a few hundred thousand clones listed, more than 80% were seen once; the top ten hold 0.65% to 0.95%. The source material was PBMCs. Receptors originate from a young woman in good health and CMV-seronegative. Both conserved end residues are part of each CDR3. Each record gives: V gene, J gene, D gene, clone size, CDR3 protein, CDR3 DNA. A D gene is named only where the DNA matches it firmly. Size values are once, few and many counts, or a class for expanded clones, and some rows have none.

>TRBV9|TRBJ2-1|TRBD2|.
CASSVRRELGVANEQFF
TGTGCCAGCAGCGTCCGGCGGGAGTTGGGAGTCGCGAATGAGCAGTTCTTC
>TRBV6-5|TRBJ2-7|.|.
CASSPPGMSYEQYF
TGTGCCAGCAGTCCGCCGGGTATGAGTTACGAGCAGTACTTC
>TRBV5-4|TRBJ1-2|.|.
CASSLRGVGYGYTF
TGTGCCAGCAGCTTGCGGGGTGTTGGGTATGGCTACACCTTC
>TRBV5-6|TRBJ1-5|.|.
CASSLGAGFEQPQHF
TGTGCCAGCAGCTTGGGGGCAGGGTTTGAACAGCCCCAGCATTTT
>TRBV6-5|TRBJ2-7|TRBD1|.
CASHGTDQYEQYF
TGTGCCAGCCACGGGACAGACCAGTACGAGCAGTACTTC
>TRBV21-1|TRBJ2-7|.|.
CASSTFPERFYEQYF
TGTGCCAGCAGCACTTTCCCCGAGCGTTTCTACGAGCAGTACTTC
>TRBV9|TRBJ2-7|.|.
CASSVGGAPQWEQYF
TGTGCCAGCAGCGTAGGTGGAGCCCCCCAATGGGAGCAGTACTTC
>TRBV27|TRBJ2-7|TRBD1|.
CASRGDRPYEQYF
TGTGCCAGCAGAGGGGACAGACCCTACGAGCAGTACTTC
>TRBV5-8|TRBJ1-5|.|.
CASSLSVNQPQHF
TGTGCCAGCAGCTTGTCGGTCAATCAGCCCCAGCATTTT
>TRBV5-4|TRBJ1-4|.|.
CASSHWDLREKLFF
TGTGCCAGCAGCCATTGGGACTTGCGTGAAAAACTGTTTTTT
>TRBV28|TRBJ1-1|TRBD1|.
CASSSQGVFVNTEAFF
TGTGCCAGCAGTTCCCAGGGGGTGTTTGTGAACACTGAAGCTTTCTTT
>TRBV27|TRBJ2-2|TRBD1|.
CASSLWSGQGAYTGELFF
TGTGCCAGCAGTTTATGGTCCGGGCAGGGGGCCTACACCGGGGAGCTGTTTTTT
>TRBV1|TRBJ1-3|.|.
CTSSRLFCGNTIYF
TGCACCAGCAGCCGTCTTTTCTGTGGAAACACCATATATTTT
>TRBV19|TRBJ2-5|TRBD1|.
CARPPNRGCRETQYF
TGTGCCAGACCCCCGAACAGGGGTTGCCGGGAGACCCAGTACTTC
>TRBV7-2|TRBJ1-2|TRBD1|.
CASSLAQDRSYTF
TGTGCCAGCAGCTTAGCCCAGGACAGGAGCTACACCTTC
>TRBV27|TRBJ2-7|TRBD2|few
CASSLIAGVGNEQYF
TGTGCCAGCAGTTTAATAGCGGGAGTTGGGAACGAGCAGTACTTC
>TRBV2|TRBJ1-2|.|.
CASSEARADTF
TGTGCCAGCAGTGAAGCCAGGGCAGACACCTTC
>TRBV6-5|TRBJ2-1|TRBD2|.
CASSLGLADEQFF
TGTGCCAGCAGTTTGGGACTAGCCGATGAGCAGTTCTTC
>TRBV27|TRBJ1-5|.|few
CASSVRGTGHQPQHF
TGTGCCAGCAGTGTACGTGGAACAGGGCATCAGCCCCAGCATTTT
>TRBV7-2|TRBJ2-3|TRBD2|.
CASSANPVGGYTQYF
TGTGCCAGCAGCGCCAATCCCGTGGGAGGGTATACGCAGTATTTT
>TRBV4-2|TRBJ2-3|TRBD2|.
CASSQELAGGTDTQYF
TGTGCCAGCAGCCAAGAACTAGCGGGGGGCACAGATACGCAGTATTTT
>TRBV13|TRBJ2-2|TRBD1|.
CASSSIDRVSGELFF
TGTGCCAGCAGCTCTATTGACAGGGTTTCCGGGGAGCTGTTTTTT
>TRBV28|TRBJ2-2|.|.
CASSGPNTGELFF
TGTGCCAGCAGTGGGCCGAACACCGGGGAGCTGTTTTTT
>TRBV18|TRBJ2-1|TRBD2|.
CASSPLPLSGGPYNEQFF
TGTGCCAGCTCACCATTGCCCCTAAGCGGGGGTCCCTACAATGAGCAGTTCTTC
>TRBV29-1|TRBJ2-1|TRBD2|once
CSVTLAGEGNEQFF
TGCAGCGTGACATTAGCGGGAGAGGGCAATGAGCAGTTCTTC
>TRBV4-1|TRBJ2-1|.|.
CASSQPWAGNEQFF
TGCGCCAGCAGCCAACCCTGGGCAGGGAATGAGCAGTTCTTC
>TRBV25-1|TRBJ2-7|.|.
CASSELGKVEQYF
TGTGCCAGCAGTGAACTTGGCAAAGTTGAGCAGTACTTC
>TRBV28|TRBJ1-2|.|.
CASSFGGVLGYTF
TGTGCCAGCAGTTTCGGCGGGGTCCTTGGCTACACCTTC
>TRBV11-2|TRBJ2-1|TRBD2|.
CASSPGTSGYNEQFF
TGTGCCAGCAGCCCAGGGACTAGCGGTTACAATGAGCAGTTCTTC
>TRBV27|TRBJ1-1|.|once
CASSLSGGANTEAFF
TGTGCCAGCAGTTTGTCGGGGGGCGCGAACACTGAAGCTTTCTTT
>TRBV28|TRBJ2-5|.|.
CASSSAGLGAQETQYF
TGTGCCAGCAGTTCGGCGGGGCTAGGCGCACAAGAGACCCAGTACTTC
>TRBV6-6|TRBJ1-4|.|.
CASWSDPFFGEKLFF
TGTGCCAGCTGGAGCGACCCCTTCTTCGGTGAAAAACTGTTTTTT